This T cell receptor beta chain originates from a study of blood T cell repertoires in COVID-19. Background on the study: The United States, Italy and Spain were the sources of the acute and convalescent COVID-19 samples. Sample material is recorded as cDNA or gDNA derived from T cells, B-cell-depleted T cells, or PBMCs.

Original data processing: The assay estimated nucleated cells by amplifying reference gene primers. Sequenced by immunoSEQ multiplex PCR; TCRdb stores in-frame clones only, minus some. V, J and clone size were drawn from that table, and D and trimming were deduced from the DNA. The sample has approximately 270,000 clones; around 85% are singletons. The specimen sequenced was peripheral blood. The origin of this receptor is a woman aged 70-85 years with acute or convalescent COVID-19.

The CDR3, as DNA: TGTGCCAGCAGCTTGGGTAGCGGGAACACCGGGGAGCTGTTTTTT. This codes for CASSLGSGNTGELFF. This chain joins TRBV7-3 and TRBJ2-2, with D possibly being TRBD2 (6 bases). The CDR3 covers 15 residues. Trimming removed 3 bases at V and 1 base at J, with 9 bases between. In germline, CDR1 is SGHTA, CDR2 FQGTGA.